This T cell receptor beta chain was obtained from a study of regulatory T cells in long-lasting Graves disease. Turning to the study itself: For under 3 months, newly diagnosed Graves' patients had been taking antithyroid drugs.

Arm-PCR with iRepertoire HTBI primers amplified the CDR3 regions for these TCR beta libraries. TCRdb analysed the multiplex PCR reads with MiXCR anew, one entry per CDR3 protein. The sample consists of about 220,000 distinct CDR3 sequences, roughly 19% of them appearing once. The time point: newly diagnosed GD, antithyroid drugs for less than 3 months. PBMC RNA was the source of the TCR library. These data were also filed under a second study, of T cells in Graves' hyperthyroidism and ophthalmopathy. That work adds: First-round RT-PCR of the TCR CDR3 relied on the HTBI primer set.

The TCR comes from a woman younger than 45 with Graves disease. Sequenced material: peripheral blood mononuclear cells (PBMCs), taken at new diagnosis, from a patient treated with antithyroid drugs.

As DNA, the CDR3 is TGTGCCAGCAGCTTTAGACAGCAAGAGACCCAGTACTTC. Translated: CASSFRQQETQYF. The chain combines TRBV7-2 with TRBJ2-5, with a possible D match to TRBD1 (5 bases). The CDR3 extends over 13 amino acids. CDR1 is SGHTA, CDR2 FQGNSA, per germline. Trimming took off 3 bases at V and 2 bases at J, with 7 bases between the two ends.